This T cell receptor beta chain was identified in a study of T cells in Graves' hyperthyroidism and ophthalmopathy. Notes on the study in general: Ophthalmopathy was separated from stable hyperthyroidism by a 13 V-J model.

Amplification yielded TCR beta CDR3 regions, with RNA transcripts as the source. The primer set for the first-round RT-PCR of the TCR CDR3 was HTBI. Using its own MiXCR run on the multiplex PCR reads, TCRdb lists one record per CDR3 protein. Of around 290,000 distinct CDR3 sequences in the sample, approximately 15% were seen once. The CDR3 runs to 15 residues. V lost 8 bases, J lost 9 bases, and 13 bases stayed unmatched. The V gene's germline CDR1 is SNHLY and CDR2 FYNNEI. In its sample, this clonotype was seen many times. Antigen specificity is unknown. Sequenced sample: blood. V is TRBV2 and J is TRBJ2-1, with 10 bases fitting TRBD2. This TCR derives from a woman between 40 and 50 years old with Graves' hyperthyroidism. CDR3 protein: CASPQKREGGPEQFF. The CDR3, as DNA: TGTGCCAGCCCACAAAAGCGGGAGGGCGGTCCTGAGCAGTTCTTC. Supplemented by reference TRBV2 and TRBJ2-1, the full variable domain reads EPEVTQTPSHQVTQMGQEVILRCVPISNHLYFYWYRQILGQKVEFLVSFYNNEISEKSEIFDDQFSVERPDGSNFTLKIRSTKLEDSAMYFCASPQKREGGPEQFFGPGTRLTVL.